This T cell receptor beta chain comes out of a study of somatic mutations in cytotoxic T cells in rheumatoid arthritis. General observations from the study: Unlike healthy controls, rheumatoid arthritis patients had CD8+ clonality that increased with age.

Assay used: immunoSEQ multiplex PCR; TCRdb lists only in-frame clones, some missing. The table has about 18,000 clones, 65% to 70% seen once. In this sample, this clone turned up once. No antigen is known for it. Trimming at V came to 1 base and at J to 5 bases, leaving 7 bases not matched to a gene. The CDR3 has 17 amino acids. Germline V gene lookup returns CDR1 SGHAT and CDR2 FQNNGV. The sequencing input was CD8+ T cells sorted from blood. This chain connects TRBV11-2 to TRBJ1-6, with 8 bases identical to TRBD1. This receptor was identified in an adult with rheumatoid arthritis. CDR3 region: CASSLGAGGNDNSPLHF. CDR3 DNA sequence: TGTGCCAGCAGCTTAGGCGCAGGGGGCAACGATAATTCACCCCTCCACTTT. The entire variable domain, with the rest obtained from reference TRBV11-2 and TRBJ1-6, is as follows: EAGVAQSPRYKIIEKRQSVAFWCNPISGHATLYWYQQILGQGPKLLIQFQNNGVVDDSQLPKDRFSAERLKGVDSTLKIQPAKLEDSAVYLCASSLGAGGNDNSPLHFGNGTRLTVT.